This T cell receptor beta chain was retrieved from a study of regulatory T cells in long-lasting Graves disease. Germline V gene sequence: CDR1 SGHVS, CDR2 FQNEAQ. There are 15 residues in the CDR3. Described time point: persistent/refractory GD, antithyroid drugs over 5 years with positive TRAb. There was RNA extracted from PBMCs, and the TCR library was made from it. The peripheral blood volume drawn was 8.5 to 9 milliliters, and it was collected into EDTA tubes. Both iRepertoire HTBI primers and Arm-PCR of CDR3 regions were used to build the TCR beta libraries. TCRdb ran MiXCR on the multiplex PCR reads and lists one entry per CDR3 protein. The sample consists of roughly 450,000 distinct CDR3 sequences, around 20% of them appearing once. Details on this clonotype: A read error may produce the germline difference seen at one junction end.

This chain joins TRBV7-8 and TRBJ2-5; no clear D gene. The sequencing here drew on peripheral blood mononuclear cells (PBMCs), taken when the disease was refractory, from a patient treated with antithyroid drugs. This clonotype originated in a female donor with Graves disease. DNA of the CDR3: TGTGCCAGCGGCTTATTCGCGCGACCAAAAGAGACCCAGTACTTC. Encoded protein: CASGLFARPKETQYF.